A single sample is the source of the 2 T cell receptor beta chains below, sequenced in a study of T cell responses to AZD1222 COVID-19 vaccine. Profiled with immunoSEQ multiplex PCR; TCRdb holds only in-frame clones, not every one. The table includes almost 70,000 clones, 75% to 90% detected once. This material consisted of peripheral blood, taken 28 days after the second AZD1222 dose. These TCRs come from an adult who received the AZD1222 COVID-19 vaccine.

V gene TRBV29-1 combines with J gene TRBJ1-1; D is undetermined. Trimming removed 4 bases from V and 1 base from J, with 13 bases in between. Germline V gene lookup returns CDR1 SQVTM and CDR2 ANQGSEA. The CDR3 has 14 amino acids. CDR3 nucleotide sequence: TGCAGCGTTGTTCGGGGTTCAGCGAACACTGAAGCTTTCTTT. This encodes CSVVRGSANTEAFF. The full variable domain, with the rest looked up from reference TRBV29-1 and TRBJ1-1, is SAVISQKPSRDICQRGTSLTIQCQVDSQVTMMFWYRQQPGQSLTLIATANQGSEATYESGFVIDKFPISRPNLTFSTLTVSNMSPEDSSIYLCSVVRGSANTEAFFGQGTRLTVV.

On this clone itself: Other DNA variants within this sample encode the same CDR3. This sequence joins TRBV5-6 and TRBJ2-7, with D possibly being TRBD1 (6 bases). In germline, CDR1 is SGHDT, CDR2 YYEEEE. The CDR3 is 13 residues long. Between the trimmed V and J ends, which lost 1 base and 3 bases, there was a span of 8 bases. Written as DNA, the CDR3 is TGTGCCAGCAGCTTGAGGGGGATCTACGAGCAGTACTTC. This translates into CASSLRGIYEQYF.